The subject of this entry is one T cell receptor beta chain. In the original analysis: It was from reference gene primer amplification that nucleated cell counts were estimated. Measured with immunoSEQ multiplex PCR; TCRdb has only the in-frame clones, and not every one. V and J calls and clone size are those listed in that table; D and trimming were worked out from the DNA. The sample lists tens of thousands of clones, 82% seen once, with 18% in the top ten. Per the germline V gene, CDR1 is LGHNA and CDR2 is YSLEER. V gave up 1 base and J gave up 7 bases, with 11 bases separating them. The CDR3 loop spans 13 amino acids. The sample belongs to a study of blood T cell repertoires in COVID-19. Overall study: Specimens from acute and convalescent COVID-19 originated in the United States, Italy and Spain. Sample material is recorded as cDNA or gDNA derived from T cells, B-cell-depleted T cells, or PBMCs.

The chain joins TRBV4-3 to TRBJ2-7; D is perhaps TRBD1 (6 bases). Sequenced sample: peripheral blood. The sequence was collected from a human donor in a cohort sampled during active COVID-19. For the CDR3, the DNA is TGCGCCAGCAGCCAAGGCAGGGGTGGGGAGCAGTACTTC. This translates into CASSQGRGGEQYF.